These 11 T cell receptor beta chains were all obtained from the same sample, sequenced in a study of blood T cell repertoires in COVID-19 (dated by TCRdb to the early 2020s). Libraries were prepared through the immunoSEQ multiplex PCR assay. TCRdb re-hosts the immuneACCESS table, in-frame sequences only. Its copies lack some clones; in the studies checked, an unresolved V gene accounts for under half of them, and the cause for the rest is not known. A total of 300,000 to 350,000 clones appear in this sample, 70% to 90% of them only once. The ten largest make up under 2.5% of the sample. Source material: PBMCs or T cells enriched from blood (not recorded which). These TCRs come from a man under 40 who had recovered from COVID-19.

This clone was seen only once. The chain links TRBV18 to TRBJ1-1; D gene ambiguous. The CDR3 is 14 residues long. Per germline, CDR1 KGHSH and CDR2 LQKENI. Trimming shortened V by 6 bases and J by 3 bases, and 14 bases separated the two germline ends. This CDR3 is CASSLVPGDTEAFF. CDR3 nucleotides: TGTGCCAGCTCCCTGGTCCCTGGAGACACTGAAGCTTTCTTT. The whole variable domain, remainder taken from reference TRBV18 and TRBJ1-1, is NAGVMQNPRHLVRRRGQEARLRCSPMKGHSHVYWYRQLPEEGLKFMVYLQKENIIDESGMPKERFSAEFPKEGPSILRIQQVVRGDSAAYFCASSLVPGDTEAFFGQGTRLTVV.

This chain connects TRBV25-1 to TRBJ1-1; D is possibly TRBD1 (6 bases). Deletions cut 2 bases from V and 5 bases from J, with 6 bases between. Germline CDR1 reads MGHDK; CDR2 reads SYGVNS. This CDR3 has 12 residues. CDR3 loop: CASSEQGTEAFF. The CDR3 coding sequence is TGTGCCAGCAGTGAACAGGGGACTGAAGCTTTCTTT.

The CDR3: CASGGRIEQYF. The CDR3 nucleotides read TGTGCCAGCGGGGGCCGAATAGAGCAGTACTTC. The chain links TRBV12-3 or TRBV12-4 to TRBJ2-7; D perhaps matches TRBD1 (6 bases). This CDR3 region has 11 residues. Between the trimmed V and J ends, which lost 8 bases and 7 bases, there was a span of 12 bases.

This clone was seen only once. The chain joins TRBV19 to TRBJ1-2; TRBD1 matches at 7 bases. Germline V CDR1 and CDR2: LNHDA, SQIVND (reference sequence). V dropped 2 bases and J dropped 2; count of bases not matched to a gene: 8. This CDR3 region has 16 residues. CDR3 DNA sequence: TGTGCCAGTAGTATATCTCGACAGGGACCCAACTATGGCTACACCTTC. This encodes CASSISRQGPNYGYTF.

V usage is TRBV19 and J usage is TRBJ1-2; the D gene is possibly TRBD1 (6 bases). Germline assignment: CDR1 LNHDA and CDR2 SQIVND (reference sequence). Trimming removed 3 bases at V and 8 bases at J, with 13 bases between. The CDR3 runs to 13 residues. The DNA of the CDR3 is TGTGCCAGTAGTATCACAGGGCAGAGGGGCTACACCTTC. Residues: CASSITGQRGYTF.

The CDR3 coding sequence is TGTGCCAGCAGCCCCCTCGGATTAAGTTCGGGTTCACCCCTCCACTTT. Translating gives CASSPLGLSSGSPLHF. This chain connects TRBV11-2 to TRBJ1-6; no reliable D call. V was shortened by 5 bases and J by 9 bases, with 20 bases between the two germline ends. The CDR3 extends over 16 amino acids. The V gene's germline CDR1 is SGHAT and CDR2 FQNNGV.

The chain is built from TRBV29-1 and TRBJ1-1; 8 bases are shared with TRBD1. This CDR3 is built from 15 residues. Trimming cost V 3 bases and J 2 bases; bases outside gene matches: 8. Germline lookup yields CDR1 SQVTM and CDR2 ANQGSEA. The CDR3 reads CSVDRQGAGNTEAFF. In DNA, the CDR3 is TGCAGCGTTGATCGGCAGGGGGCGGGAAACACTGAAGCTTTCTTT.

The chain links TRBV2 to TRBJ2-7; 7 nucleotides align to TRBD1. Germline values: CDR1 SNHLY, CDR2 FYNNEI. This CDR3 region has 14 residues. J gave up 0 bases and V 4 bases, and 3 bases lay outside the gene matches. The CDR3 region has the DNA TGTGCCAGCAGTGGACAGGGAAGCTCCTACGAGCAGTACTTC. Translating it yields CASSGQGSSYEQYF.

The table lists this clone with a count of one. The chain joins TRBV5-8 to TRBJ1-4; weak D call: TRBD1 (6 bases). The ends were cut back, 4 bases at V and 7 bases at J, with 20 bases in the middle. The CDR3 sequence is 16 residues long. Germline CDR1 and CDR2: SGHTS and YDEGEE. CDR3 in DNA: TGTGCCAGCAGCGAGCCCGGGACAAAGGACGGTGAAAAACTGTTTTTT. This translates into CASSEPGTKDGEKLFF.

This chain uses TRBV9 with TRBJ2-3; 9 bases are shared with TRBD1. In germline, CDR1 is SGDLS, CDR2 YYNGEE. With V trimmed by 0 bases and J by 10 bases, 3 bases remained unmatched. The CDR3 loop spans 13 amino acids. DNA of the CDR3: TGTGCCAGCAGCGTAGGACAGGGGGTTGCGCAGTATTTT. Translated, it gives CASSVGQGVAQYF.

V is TRBV30 and J is TRBJ1-3, with D perhaps matching TRBD1 (6 bases). This CDR3 contains 15 residues. The V and J ends lost 3 bases and 0 bases respectively, with 12 bases between them. The germline V gene has CDR1 GTSNPN and CDR2 SVGIG (reference sequence). CDR3: CAWSRQVRSGNTIYF. In DNA, the CDR3 is TGTGCCTGGAGCAGACAGGTCCGCTCTGGAAACACCATATATTTT.